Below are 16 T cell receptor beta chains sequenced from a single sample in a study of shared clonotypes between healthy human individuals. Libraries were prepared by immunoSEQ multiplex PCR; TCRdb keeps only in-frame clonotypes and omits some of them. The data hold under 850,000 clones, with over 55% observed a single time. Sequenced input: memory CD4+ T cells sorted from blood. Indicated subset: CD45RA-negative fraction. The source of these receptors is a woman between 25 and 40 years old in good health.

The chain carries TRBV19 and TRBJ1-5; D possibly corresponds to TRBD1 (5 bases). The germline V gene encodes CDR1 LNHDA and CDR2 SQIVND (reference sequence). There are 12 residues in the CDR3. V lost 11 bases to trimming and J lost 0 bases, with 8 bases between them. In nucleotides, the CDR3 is TGTGCCGCAGGGTTTAGCAATCAGCCCCAGCATTTT. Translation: CAAGFSNQPQHF.

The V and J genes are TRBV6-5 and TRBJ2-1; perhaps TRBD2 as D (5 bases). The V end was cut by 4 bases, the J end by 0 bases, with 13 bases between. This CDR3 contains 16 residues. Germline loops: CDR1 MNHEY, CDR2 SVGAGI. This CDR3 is CASSSGIASSYNEQFF. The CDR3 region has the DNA TGTGCCAGCAGTTCGGGGATAGCCAGCTCCTACAATGAGCAGTTCTTC.

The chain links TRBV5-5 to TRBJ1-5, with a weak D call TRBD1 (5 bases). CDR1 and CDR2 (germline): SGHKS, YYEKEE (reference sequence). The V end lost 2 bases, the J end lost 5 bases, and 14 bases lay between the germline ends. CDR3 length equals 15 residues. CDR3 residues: CASSFGTLGDQPQHF. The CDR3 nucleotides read TGTGCCAGCAGCTTTGGCACTCTGGGGGATCAGCCCCAGCATTTT.

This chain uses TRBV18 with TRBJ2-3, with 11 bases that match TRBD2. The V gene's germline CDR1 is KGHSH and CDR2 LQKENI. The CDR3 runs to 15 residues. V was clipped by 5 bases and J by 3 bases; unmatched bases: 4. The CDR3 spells CASSITSGSTDTQYF. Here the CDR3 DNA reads TGTGCCAGCTCAATTACTAGCGGGAGTACAGATACGCAGTATTTT.

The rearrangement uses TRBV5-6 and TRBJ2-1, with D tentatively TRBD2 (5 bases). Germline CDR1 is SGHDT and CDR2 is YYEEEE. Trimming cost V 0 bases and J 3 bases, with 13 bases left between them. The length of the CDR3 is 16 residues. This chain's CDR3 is CASSLEASRIYNEQFF. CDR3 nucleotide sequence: TGTGCCAGCAGCTTGGAGGCTAGCAGAATCTACAATGAGCAGTTCTTC.

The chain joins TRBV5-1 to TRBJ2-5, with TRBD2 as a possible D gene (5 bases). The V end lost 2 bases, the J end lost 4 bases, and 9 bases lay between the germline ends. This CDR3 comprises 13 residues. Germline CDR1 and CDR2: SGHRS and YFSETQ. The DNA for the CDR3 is TGCGCCAGCAGCTTTCGTCGGGGAGAGACCCAGTACTTC. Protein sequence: CASSFRRGETQYF.

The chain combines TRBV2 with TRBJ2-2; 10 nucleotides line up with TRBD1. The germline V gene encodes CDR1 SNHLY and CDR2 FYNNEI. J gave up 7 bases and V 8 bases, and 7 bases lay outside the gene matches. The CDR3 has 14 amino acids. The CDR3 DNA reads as TGTGCCAGCTTCTGGACAGGGGGTATCGGGGAGCTGTTTTTT. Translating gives CASFWTGGIGELFF.

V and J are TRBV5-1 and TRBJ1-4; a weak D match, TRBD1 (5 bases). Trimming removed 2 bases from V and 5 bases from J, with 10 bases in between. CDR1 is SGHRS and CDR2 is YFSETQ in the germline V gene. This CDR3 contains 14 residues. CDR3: CASSFSGTNEKLFF. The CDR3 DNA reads TGCGCCAGCAGCTTTTCGGGGACGAATGAAAAACTGTTTTTT.

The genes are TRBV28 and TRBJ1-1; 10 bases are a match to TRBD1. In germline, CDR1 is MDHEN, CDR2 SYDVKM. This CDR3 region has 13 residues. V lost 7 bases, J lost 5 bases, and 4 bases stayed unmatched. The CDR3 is CASNKDRGTEAFF. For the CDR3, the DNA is TGTGCCAGCAACAAGGACAGGGGGACTGAAGCTTTCTTT.

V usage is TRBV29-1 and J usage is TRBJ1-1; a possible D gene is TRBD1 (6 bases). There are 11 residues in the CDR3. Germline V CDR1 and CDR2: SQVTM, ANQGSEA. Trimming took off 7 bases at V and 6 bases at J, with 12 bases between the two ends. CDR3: CSAGGHAEAFF. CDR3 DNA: TGCAGCGCGGGGGGGCACGCTGAAGCTTTCTTT.

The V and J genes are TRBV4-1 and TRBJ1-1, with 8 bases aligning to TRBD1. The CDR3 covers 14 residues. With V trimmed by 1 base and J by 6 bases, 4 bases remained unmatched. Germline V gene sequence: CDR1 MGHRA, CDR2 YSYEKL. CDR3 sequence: CASSQVQGAPEAFF. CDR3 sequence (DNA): TGCGCCAGCAGCCAAGTCCAGGGGGCGCCTGAAGCTTTCTTT.

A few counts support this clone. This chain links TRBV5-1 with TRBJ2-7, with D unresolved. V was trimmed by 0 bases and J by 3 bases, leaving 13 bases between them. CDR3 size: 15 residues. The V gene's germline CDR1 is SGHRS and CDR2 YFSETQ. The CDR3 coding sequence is TGCGCCAGCAGCTTGGTCTCGGACGGCTTCTACGAGCAGTACTTC. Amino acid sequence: CASSLVSDGFYEQYF. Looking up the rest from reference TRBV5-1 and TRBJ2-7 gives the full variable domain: KAGVTQTPRYLIKTRGQQVTLSCSPISGHRSVSWYQQTPGQGLQFLFEYFSETQRNKGNFPGRFSGRQFSNSRSEMNVSTLELGDSALYLCASSLVSDGFYEQYFGPGTRLTVT.

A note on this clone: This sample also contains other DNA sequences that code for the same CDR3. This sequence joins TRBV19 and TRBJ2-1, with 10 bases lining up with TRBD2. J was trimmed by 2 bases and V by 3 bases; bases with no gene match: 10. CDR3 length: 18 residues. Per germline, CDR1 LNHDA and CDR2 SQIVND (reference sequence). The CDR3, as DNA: TGTGCCAGTAGTATTAGGGCTAGCGGGAGCGGGACCTACAATGAGCAGTTCTTC. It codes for CASSIRASGSGTYNEQFF.

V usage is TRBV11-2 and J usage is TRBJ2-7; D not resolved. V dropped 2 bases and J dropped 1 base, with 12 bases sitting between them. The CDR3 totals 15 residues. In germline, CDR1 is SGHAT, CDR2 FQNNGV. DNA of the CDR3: TGTGCCAGCAGCTTAAGTAGGGTTGGATCCTACGAGCAGTACTTC. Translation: CASSLSRVGSYEQYF.

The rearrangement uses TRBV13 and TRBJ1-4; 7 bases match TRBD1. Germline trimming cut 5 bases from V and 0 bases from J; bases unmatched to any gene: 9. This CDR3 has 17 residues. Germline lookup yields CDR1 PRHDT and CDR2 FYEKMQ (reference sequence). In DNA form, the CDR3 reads TGTGCCAGCAGCCCTCGACAGGGAGTGTCAACTAATGAAAAACTGTTTTTT. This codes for CASSPRQGVSTNEKLFF.

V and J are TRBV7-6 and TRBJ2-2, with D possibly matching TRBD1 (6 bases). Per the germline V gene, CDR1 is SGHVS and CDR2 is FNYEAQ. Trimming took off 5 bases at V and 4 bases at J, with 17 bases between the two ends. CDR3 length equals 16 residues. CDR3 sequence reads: CASSPRTDPSTGELFF. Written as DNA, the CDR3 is TGTGCCAGCAGCCCGCGGACAGACCCGAGCACCGGGGAGCTGTTTTTT.